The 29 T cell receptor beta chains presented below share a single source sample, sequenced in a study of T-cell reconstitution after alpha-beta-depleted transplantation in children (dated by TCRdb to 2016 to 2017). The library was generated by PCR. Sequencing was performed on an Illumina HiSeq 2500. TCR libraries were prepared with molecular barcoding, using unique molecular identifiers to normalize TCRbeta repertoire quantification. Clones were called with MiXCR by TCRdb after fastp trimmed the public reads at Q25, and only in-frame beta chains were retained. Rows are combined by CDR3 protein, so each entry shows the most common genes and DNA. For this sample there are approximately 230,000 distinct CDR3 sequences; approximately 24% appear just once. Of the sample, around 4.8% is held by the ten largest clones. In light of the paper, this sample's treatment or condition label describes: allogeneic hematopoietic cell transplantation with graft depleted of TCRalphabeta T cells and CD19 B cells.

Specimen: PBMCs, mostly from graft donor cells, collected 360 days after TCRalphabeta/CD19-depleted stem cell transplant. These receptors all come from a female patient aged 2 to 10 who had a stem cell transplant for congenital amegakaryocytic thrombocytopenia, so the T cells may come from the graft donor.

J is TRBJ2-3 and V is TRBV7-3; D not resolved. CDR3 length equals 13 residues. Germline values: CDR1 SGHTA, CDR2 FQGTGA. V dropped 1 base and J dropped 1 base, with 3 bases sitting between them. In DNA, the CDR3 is TGTGCCAGCAGCTTAATTGGCACAGATACGCAGTATTTT. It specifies CASSLIGTDTQYF.

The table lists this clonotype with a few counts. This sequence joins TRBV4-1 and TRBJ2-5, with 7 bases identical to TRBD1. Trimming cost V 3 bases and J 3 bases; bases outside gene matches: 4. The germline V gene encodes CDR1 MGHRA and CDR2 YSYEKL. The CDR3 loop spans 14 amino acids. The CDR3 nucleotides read TGCGCCAGCAGCCATGGGACAGTCAAAGAGACCCAGTACTTC. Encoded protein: CASSHGTVKETQYF.

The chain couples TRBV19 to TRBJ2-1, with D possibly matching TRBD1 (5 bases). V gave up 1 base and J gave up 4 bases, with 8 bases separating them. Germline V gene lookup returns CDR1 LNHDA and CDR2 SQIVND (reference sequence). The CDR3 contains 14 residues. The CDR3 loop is CASSIVDRYNEQFF. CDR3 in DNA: TGTGCCAGTAGTATAGTAGACAGATACAATGAGCAGTTCTTC.

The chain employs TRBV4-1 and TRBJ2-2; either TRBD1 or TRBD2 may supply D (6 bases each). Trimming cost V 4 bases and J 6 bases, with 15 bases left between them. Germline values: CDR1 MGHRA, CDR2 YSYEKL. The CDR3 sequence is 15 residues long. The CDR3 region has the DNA TGCGCCAGCAGCCGCTCAAGGGGGGCCGCCGGGGAGCTGTTTTTT. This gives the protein CASSRSRGAAGELFF.

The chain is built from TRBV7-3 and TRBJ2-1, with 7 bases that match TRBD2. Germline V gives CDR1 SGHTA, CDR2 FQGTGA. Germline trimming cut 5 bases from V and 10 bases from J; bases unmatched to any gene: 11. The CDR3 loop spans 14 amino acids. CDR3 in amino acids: CASSPRTRGEEQFF. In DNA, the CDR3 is TGTGCCAGCAGCCCTCGGACTAGAGGAGAGGAGCAGTTCTTC.

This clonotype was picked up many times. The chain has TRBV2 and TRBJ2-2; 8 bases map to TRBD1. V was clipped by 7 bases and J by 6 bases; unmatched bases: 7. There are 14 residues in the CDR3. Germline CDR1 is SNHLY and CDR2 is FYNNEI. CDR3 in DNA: TGTGCCAGCAAGGACAGGGCCACCCCCGGGGAGCTGTTTTTT. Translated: CASKDRATPGELFF.

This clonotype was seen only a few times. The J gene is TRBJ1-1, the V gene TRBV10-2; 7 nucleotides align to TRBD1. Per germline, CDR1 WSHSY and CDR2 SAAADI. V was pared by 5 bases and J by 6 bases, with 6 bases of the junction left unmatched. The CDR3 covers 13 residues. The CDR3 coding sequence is TGCGCCAGCAGTATTGACAGGGAGTCTGAAGCTTTCTTT. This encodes CASSIDRESEAFF.

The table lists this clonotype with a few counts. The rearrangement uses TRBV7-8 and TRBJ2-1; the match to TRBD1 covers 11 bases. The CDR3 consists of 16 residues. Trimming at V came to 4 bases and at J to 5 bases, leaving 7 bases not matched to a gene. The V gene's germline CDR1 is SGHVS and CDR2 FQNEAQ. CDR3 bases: TGTGCCAGCAGCTCCCGCCGGGACAGGGGGAACAATGAGCAGTTCTTC. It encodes CASSSRRDRGNNEQFF.

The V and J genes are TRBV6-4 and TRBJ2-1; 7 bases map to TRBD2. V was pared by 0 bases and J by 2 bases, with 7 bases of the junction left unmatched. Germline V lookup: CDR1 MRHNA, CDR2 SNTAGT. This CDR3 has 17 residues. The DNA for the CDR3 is TGTGCCAGCAGTGACTCGACTAGCCAGGGCCCCTACAATGAGCAGTTCTTC. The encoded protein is CASSDSTSQGPYNEQFF.

This chain's CDR3 is CASSRGTSGILYNEQFF. For the CDR3, the DNA is TGTGCCAGCAGCAGGGGGACTAGCGGGATCTTATACAATGAGCAGTTCTTC. The V gene is TRBV3-1, the J gene TRBJ2-1; 13 nucleotides align to TRBD2. Germline V gene lookup returns CDR1 LGHDT and CDR2 YNNKEL (reference sequence). V lost 5 bases and J lost 4; bases outside the gene matches: 8. CDR3 length: 17 amino acids.

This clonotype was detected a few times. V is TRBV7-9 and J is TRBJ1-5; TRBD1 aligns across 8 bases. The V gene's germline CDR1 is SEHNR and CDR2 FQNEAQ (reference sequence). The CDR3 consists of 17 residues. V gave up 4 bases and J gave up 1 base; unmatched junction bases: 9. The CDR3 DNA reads TGTGCCAGCAGCTCGGACAGGGTTGGGTCCAGCAATCAGCCCCAGCATTTT. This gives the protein CASSSDRVGSSNQPQHF.

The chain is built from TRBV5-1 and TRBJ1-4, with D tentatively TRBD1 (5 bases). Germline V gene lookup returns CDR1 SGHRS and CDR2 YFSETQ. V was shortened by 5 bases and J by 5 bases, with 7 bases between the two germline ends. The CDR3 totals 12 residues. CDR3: CASSDRNEKLFF. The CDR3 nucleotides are TGCGCCAGCAGTGACAGAAATGAAAAACTGTTTTTT.

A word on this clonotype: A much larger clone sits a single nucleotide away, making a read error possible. DNA of the CDR3: TGTGCCAGCAGTTTACTCTATGGCTACACCTTC. Translated: CASSLLYGYTF. The V gene is TRBV28, the J gene TRBJ1-2; no clear D. Trimming removed 2 bases at V and 4 bases at J, with 2 bases between. Per germline, CDR1 MDHEN and CDR2 SYDVKM. CDR3 length: 11 amino acids.

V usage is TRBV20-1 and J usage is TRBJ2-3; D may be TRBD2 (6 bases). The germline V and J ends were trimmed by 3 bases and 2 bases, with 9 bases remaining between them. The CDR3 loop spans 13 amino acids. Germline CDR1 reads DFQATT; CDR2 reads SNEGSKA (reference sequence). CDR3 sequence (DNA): TGCAGTGCTAGGGAGGGACCCACAGATACGCAGTATTTT. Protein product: CSAREGPTDTQYF.

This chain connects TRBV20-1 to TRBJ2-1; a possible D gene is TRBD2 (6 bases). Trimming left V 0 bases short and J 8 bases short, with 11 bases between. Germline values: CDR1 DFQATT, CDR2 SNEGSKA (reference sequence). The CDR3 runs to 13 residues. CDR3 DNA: TGCAGTGCTAGAGACACACCGGGGGATGAGCAGTTCTTC. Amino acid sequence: CSARDTPGDEQFF.

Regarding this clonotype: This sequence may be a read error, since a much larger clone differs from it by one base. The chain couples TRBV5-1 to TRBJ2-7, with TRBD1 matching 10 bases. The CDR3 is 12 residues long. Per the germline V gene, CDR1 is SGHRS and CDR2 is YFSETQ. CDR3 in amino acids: CAGSWTGGEQYF. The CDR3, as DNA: TGCGCCGGCAGCTGGACAGGGGGAGAGCAGTACTTC.

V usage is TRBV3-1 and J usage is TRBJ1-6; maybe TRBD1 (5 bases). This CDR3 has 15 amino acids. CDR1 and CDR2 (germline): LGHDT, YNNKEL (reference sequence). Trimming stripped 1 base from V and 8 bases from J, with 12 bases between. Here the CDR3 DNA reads TGTGCCAGCAGCCAAGTGACTAGGGGAGATTCACCCCTCCACTTT. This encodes CASSQVTRGDSPLHF.

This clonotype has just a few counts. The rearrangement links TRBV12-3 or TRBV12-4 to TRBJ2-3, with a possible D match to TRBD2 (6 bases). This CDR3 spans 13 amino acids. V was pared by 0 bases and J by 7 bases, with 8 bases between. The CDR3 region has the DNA TGTGCCAGCAGTTTAGCCGCGGGGAATACGCAGTATTTT. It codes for CASSLAAGNTQYF.

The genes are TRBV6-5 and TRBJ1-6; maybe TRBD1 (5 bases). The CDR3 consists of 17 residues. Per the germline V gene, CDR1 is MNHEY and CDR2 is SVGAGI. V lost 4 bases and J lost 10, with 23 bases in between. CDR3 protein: CASSFSGGMGGWSPLHF. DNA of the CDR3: TGTGCCAGCAGTTTCTCCGGCGGGATGGGGGGTTGGTCACCCCTCCACTTT.

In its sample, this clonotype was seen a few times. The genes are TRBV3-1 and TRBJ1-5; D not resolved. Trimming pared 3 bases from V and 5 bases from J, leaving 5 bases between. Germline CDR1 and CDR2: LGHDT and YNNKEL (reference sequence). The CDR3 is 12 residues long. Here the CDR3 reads CASSQHDQPQHF. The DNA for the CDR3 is TGTGCCAGCAGCCAGCACGATCAGCCCCAGCATTTT.

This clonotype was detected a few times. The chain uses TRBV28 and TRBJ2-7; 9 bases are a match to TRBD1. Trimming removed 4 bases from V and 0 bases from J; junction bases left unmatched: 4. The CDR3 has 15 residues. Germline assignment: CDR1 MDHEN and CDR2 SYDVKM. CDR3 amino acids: CASSSGTGYSYEQYF. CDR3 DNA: TGTGCCAGCAGTTCCGGGACAGGGTACTCCTACGAGCAGTACTTC.

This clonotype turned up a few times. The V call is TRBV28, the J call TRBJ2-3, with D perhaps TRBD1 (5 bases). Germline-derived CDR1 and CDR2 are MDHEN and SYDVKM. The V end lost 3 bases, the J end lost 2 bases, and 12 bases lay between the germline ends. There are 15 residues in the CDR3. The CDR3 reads CASSFGRANTDTQYF. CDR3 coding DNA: TGTGCCAGCAGTTTCGGCAGGGCCAACACAGATACGCAGTATTTT. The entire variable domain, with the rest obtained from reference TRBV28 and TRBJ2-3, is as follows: DVKVTQSSRYLVKRTGEKVFLECVQDMDHENMFWYRQDPGLGLRLIYFSYDVKMKEKGDIPEGYSVSREKKERFSLILESASTNQTSMYLCASSFGRANTDTQYFGPGTRLTVL.

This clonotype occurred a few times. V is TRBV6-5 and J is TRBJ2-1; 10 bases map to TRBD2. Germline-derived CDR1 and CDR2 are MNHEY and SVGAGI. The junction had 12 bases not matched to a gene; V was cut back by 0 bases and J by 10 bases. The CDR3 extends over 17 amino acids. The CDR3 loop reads CASSYSGASGGRGEQFF. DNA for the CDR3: TGTGCCAGCAGTTACTCTGGGGCTAGCGGGGGCCGTGGGGAGCAGTTCTTC.

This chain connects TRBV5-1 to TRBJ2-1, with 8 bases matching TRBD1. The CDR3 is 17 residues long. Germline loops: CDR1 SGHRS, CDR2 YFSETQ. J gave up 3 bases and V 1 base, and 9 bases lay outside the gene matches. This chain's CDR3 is CASSLYPQGAGYNEQFF. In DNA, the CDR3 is TGCGCCAGCAGCTTGTACCCCCAGGGGGCGGGCTACAATGAGCAGTTCTTC.

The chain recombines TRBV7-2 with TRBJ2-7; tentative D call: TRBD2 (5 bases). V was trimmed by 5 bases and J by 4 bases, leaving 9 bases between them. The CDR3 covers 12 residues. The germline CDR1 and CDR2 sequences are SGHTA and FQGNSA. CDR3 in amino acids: CASSPQRYEQYF. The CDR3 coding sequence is TGTGCCAGCAGCCCCCAGCGGTACGAGCAGTACTTC.

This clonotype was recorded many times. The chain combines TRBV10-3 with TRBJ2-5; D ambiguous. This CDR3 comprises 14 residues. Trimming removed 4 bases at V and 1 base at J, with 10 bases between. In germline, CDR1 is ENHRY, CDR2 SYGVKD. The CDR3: CAISGEWSQETQYF. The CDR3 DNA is TGTGCCATCAGTGGAGAGTGGAGCCAAGAGACCCAGTACTTC.

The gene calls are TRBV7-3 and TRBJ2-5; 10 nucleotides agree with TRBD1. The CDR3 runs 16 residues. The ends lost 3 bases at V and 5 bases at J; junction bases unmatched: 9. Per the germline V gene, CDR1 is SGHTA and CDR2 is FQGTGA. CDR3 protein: CASSLVGTGVGETQYF. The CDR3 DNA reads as TGTGCCAGCAGCTTGGTCGGGACAGGGGTCGGGGAGACCCAGTACTTC.

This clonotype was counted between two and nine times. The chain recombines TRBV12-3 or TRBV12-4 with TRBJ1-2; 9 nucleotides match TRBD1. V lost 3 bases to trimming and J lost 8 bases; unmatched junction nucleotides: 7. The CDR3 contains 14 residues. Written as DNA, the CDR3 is TGTGCCAGCAGTTTGGGGGACAGGGAAGGCGGCTACACCTTC. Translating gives CASSLGDREGGYTF.

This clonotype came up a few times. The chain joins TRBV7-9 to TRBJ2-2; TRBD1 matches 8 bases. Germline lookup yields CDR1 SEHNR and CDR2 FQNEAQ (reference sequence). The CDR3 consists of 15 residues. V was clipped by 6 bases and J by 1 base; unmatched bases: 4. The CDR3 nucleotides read TGTGCCAGCAGGCAAGACAGGGGGAACACCGGGGAGCTGTTTTTT. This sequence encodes CASRQDRGNTGELFF.